The rows below give T cell receptor beta chains drawn from one sample of a study of breast tumors, draining lymph nodes, adjacent tissues. TCRdb analysed the multiplex PCR reads with MiXCR anew, one entry per CDR3 protein. This sample has 150,000 to 200,000 distinct CDR3 sequences, with 30% to 40% found just once. Material for sequencing was axillary lymph node tissue. These receptors were obtained from a female donor with breast cancer. Some clones in this sample may be carry-over from other donors' samples. The CDR3 runs from the conserved cysteine through the conserved F or W. Each record gives: clone size, D gene, J gene, V gene, CDR3 protein, CDR3 DNA. D genes are given only for firm matches. Clone size is given for some rows only: seen once, a few or many times, or a class if the clone is expanded.

clone size: many; D gene: NA; J gene: TRBJ2-7; V gene: TRBV27; CDR3 protein: CASSPQGPAYEQYF; CDR3 DNA: TGTGCCAGCAGTCCTCAGGGACCGGCCTACGAGCAGTACTTC
clone size: NA; D gene: TRBD1; J gene: TRBJ1-6; V gene: TRBV19; CDR3 protein: CASSDTGVGNSPPHF; CDR3 DNA: TGTGCCAGTAGTGACACAGGGGTGGGGAATTCACCCCCCCACTTT
clone size: many; D gene: TRBD2; J gene: TRBJ2-1; V gene: TRBV12-3/TRBV12-4; CDR3 protein: CASRIGTSGGSSYNEQFF; CDR3 DNA: TGTGCCAGCAGAATCGGGACTAGCGGGGGGAGCTCCTACAATGAGCAGTTCTTC
clone size: many; D gene: TRBD2; J gene: TRBJ2-3; V gene: TRBV5-1; CDR3 protein: CASSLAGGLADTQYF; CDR3 DNA: TGCGCCAGCAGCTTAGCGGGGGGGCTAGCAGATACGCAGTATTTT
clone size: many; D gene: TRBD1; J gene: TRBJ2-3; V gene: TRBV5-1; CDR3 protein: CASSPSTGVNRGYF; CDR3 DNA: TGCGCCAGCAGCCCGTCGACAGGGGTCAATCGTGGGTATTTT
clone size: many; D gene: TRBD2; J gene: TRBJ2-3; V gene: TRBV15; CDR3 protein: CATSRDFGRDTQYF; CDR3 DNA: TGTGCCACCAGCAGAGATTTCGGGAGGGATACGCAGTATTTT
clone size: many; D gene: NA; J gene: TRBJ2-7; V gene: TRBV28; CDR3 protein: CASRGQDSSYEQYF; CDR3 DNA: TGTGCCAGCAGAGGGCAGGACAGCTCCTACGAGCAGTACTTC
clone size: many; D gene: NA; J gene: TRBJ1-1; V gene: TRBV10-3; CDR3 protein: CAITLGFNTEAFF; CDR3 DNA: TGTGCCATCACCCTAGGATTCAACACTGAAGCTTTCTTT
clone size: many; D gene: NA; J gene: TRBJ2-7; V gene: TRBV11-2; CDR3 protein: CASSLAWNPGGGEQYF; CDR3 DNA: TGTGCCAGCAGCTTAGCGTGGAACCCCGGAGGGGGCGAGCAGTACTTC
clone size: few; D gene: NA; J gene: TRBJ1-1; V gene: TRBV28; CDR3 protein: CASWEWSTEAFF; CDR3 DNA: TGTGCCAGCTGGGAATGGAGCACTGAAGCTTTCTTT
clone size: NA; D gene: TRBD1; J gene: TRBJ2-3; V gene: TRBV2; CDR3 protein: CASSPGTVSDTQYF; CDR3 DNA: TGTGCCAGCAGTCCCGGGACAGTTTCCGATACGCAGTATTTT
clone size: few; D gene: NA; J gene: TRBJ1-1; V gene: TRBV5-5; CDR3 protein: CASSWWGAEAFF; CDR3 DNA: TGTGCCAGCAGCTGGTGGGGGGCTGAAGCTTTCTTT
clone size: NA; D gene: NA; J gene: TRBJ1-1; V gene: TRBV7-9; CDR3 protein: CASGSAEAFF; CDR3 DNA: TGTGCCAGCGGCAGCGCTGAAGCTTTCTTT
clone size: many; D gene: TRBD1; J gene: TRBJ2-6; V gene: TRBV3-1; CDR3 protein: CASTGQGTSGANVLTF; CDR3 DNA: TGTGCCAGCACGGGACAGGGCACCTCTGGGGCCAACGTCCTGACTTTC
clone size: many; D gene: TRBD1; J gene: TRBJ1-2; V gene: TRBV4-1; CDR3 protein: CASSQGDRGGYGYTF; CDR3 DNA: TGCGCCAGCAGCCAAGGGGACAGGGGGGGCTATGGCTACACCTTC
clone size: NA; D gene: NA; J gene: TRBJ2-2; V gene: TRBV11-3; CDR3 protein: CARPYRGAVF; CDR3 DNA: TGTGCCAGGCCATATCGGGGAGCTGTTTTT
clone size: NA; D gene: TRBD1; J gene: TRBJ1-4; V gene: TRBV25-1; CDR3 protein: CASSAMDRVLFF; CDR3 DNA: TGTGCCAGCAGTGCTATGGACAGGGTACTGTTTTTT
clone size: NA; D gene: NA; J gene: TRBJ2-3; V gene: TRBV6-4; CDR3 protein: CASSHGTNSTDTQYF; CDR3 DNA: TGTGCCAGCAGCCACGGGACAAATAGCACAGATACGCAGTATTTT
clone size: NA; D gene: TRBD2; J gene: TRBJ2-7; V gene: TRBV7-9; CDR3 protein: CASSSLAGGLVEQYF; CDR3 DNA: TGTGCCAGCAGCTCACTAGCGGGGGGACTGGTGGAGCAGTACTTC
clone size: many; D gene: NA; J gene: TRBJ2-1; V gene: TRBV4-2; CDR3 protein: CASSLIAVNEQFF; CDR3 DNA: TGTGCCAGCAGCTTAATAGCGGTGAATGAGCAGTTCTTC
clone size: few; D gene: TRBD1; J gene: TRBJ2-6; V gene: TRBV28; CDR3 protein: CASSANRGSGANVLTF; CDR3 DNA: TGTGCCAGCAGTGCAAACAGGGGTTCTGGGGCCAACGTCCTGACTTTC
clone size: many; D gene: TRBD1; J gene: TRBJ2-7; V gene: TRBV6-1; CDR3 protein: CASSGQGGSYEQYF; CDR3 DNA: TGTGCCAGCAGTGGACAGGGGGGCTCCTACGAGCAGTACTTC
clone size: many; D gene: NA; J gene: TRBJ2-7; V gene: TRBV7-9; CDR3 protein: CASSPPRLGVEREQYF; CDR3 DNA: TGTGCCAGCAGCCCGCCCCGGCTGGGCGTGGAACGGGAGCAGTACTTC
clone size: many; D gene: TRBD2; J gene: TRBJ2-2; V gene: TRBV7-9; CDR3 protein: CASSLSSGGAGELFF; CDR3 DNA: TGTGCCAGCAGCTTATCAAGCGGGGGAGCCGGGGAGCTGTTTTTT
clone size: NA; D gene: NA; J gene: TRBJ2-7; V gene: TRBV11-3; CDR3 protein: CASSLSGLGDREQYF; CDR3 DNA: TGTGCCAGCAGCTTATCAGGGTTGGGGGATCGCGAGCAGTACTTC
clone size: many; D gene: TRBD2; J gene: TRBJ2-7; V gene: TRBV6-5; CDR3 protein: CASSLRGAAYEQYF; CDR3 DNA: TGTGCCAGCAGTCTGCGGGGGGCAGCCTACGAGCAGTACTTC
clone size: many; D gene: NA; J gene: TRBJ2-3; V gene: TRBV6-6; CDR3 protein: CASSYGSFQGADTQYF; CDR3 DNA: TGTGCCAGCAGTTACGGGTCCTTCCAGGGCGCAGATACGCAGTATTTT